This section outlines one TCR beta chain sequence together with its context. These data are taken from a study of blood T cell repertoires in COVID-19. Study overall: Samples representing acute and convalescent COVID-19 were sourced from the United States, Italy and Spain. Sources were T cells, B-cell-depleted T cells, or PBMCs; the material itself was cDNA or gDNA.

In the original analysis: Scientists estimated how many nucleated cells there were by amplifying reference gene primers. The repertoire was sequenced with immunoSEQ multiplex PCR; TCRdb's copy has only in-frame clones and lacks some. The DNA gave D and trimming, while V, J and clone size come from that table. The data contain about 260,000 clones, 86% of them seen just once; the ten biggest clones take up roughly 9.8%. Looked up from germline, CDR1 is SQVTM and CDR2 is ANQGSEA. The CDR3 covers 14 residues. V lost 7 bases to trimming and J lost 3 bases; unmatched junction nucleotides: 8. V is TRBV29-1 and J is TRBJ2-3, with 9 bases that match TRBD2. The receptor was isolated from a man aged 40-49 years who had recovered from COVID-19. Sequencing used peripheral blood. The CDR3 reads CSALAGQGTDTQYF. The CDR3 nucleotides read TGCAGCGCACTAGCGGGCCAAGGGACAGATACGCAGTATTTT.